The clone carrying this T cell receptor beta chain was seen more than once but under ten times. Its target is not known. Here immunoSEQ multiplex PCR was the method, and the copy in TCRdb shows in-frame clones only, minus some. The data show 35,000 to 50,000 clones, with 65% to 90% seen just once and about 4.6% held by the top ten. Indicated time point: week 35, safety follow-up. In every dose of vaccine, 300 ug of mutant IDH1 20-mer peptide was given alongside topical imiquimod. The data were obtained in a study of a mutant IDH1 vaccine in newly diagnosed glioma. The CDR3 is 16 residues long. V gave up 1 base and J gave up 5 bases; unmatched junction bases: 8. Germline V gives CDR1 LGHNA, CDR2 YNFKEQ.

The TCR sequence derives from a woman aged 50 to 65 with glioma. This rearrangement joins TRBV4-2 to TRBJ2-7; 10 nucleotides agree with TRBD2. Sequencing used PBMCs, obtained from a glioma patient whose treatment included an IDH1 peptide vaccine. In DNA form, the CDR3 reads TGTGCCAGCAGCCAAGGGAGCGGGGGGGCCTCGGACGAGCAGTACTTC. Its translation: CASSQGSGGASDEQYF.